One sample yielded the 14 T cell receptor beta chains listed below, sequenced in a study of identical twins. TCRdb reprocessed the 5' RACE reads via MiXCR and lists one record per CDR3 protein. The data show 1.5 million to 2 million distinct CDR3 sequences, 25% to 35% seen once. Sequencing used cord blood. The receptors come from a newborn girl in good health.

This chain joins TRBV5-1 and TRBJ1-1, with no clear D. There are 16 residues in the CDR3. V lost 0 bases and J lost 0, with 12 bases in between. Germline V gene data show CDR1 as SGHRS and CDR2 as YFSETQ. CDR3: CASSLVPGAMNTEAFF. Written as DNA, the CDR3 is TGCGCCAGCAGCTTGGTCCCAGGAGCCATGAACACTGAAGCTTTCTTT.

This clonotype has a count of ten or more. The V and J genes are TRBV4-2 and TRBJ2-3; 7 bases agree with TRBD2. This CDR3 has 15 residues. Germline values: CDR1 LGHNA, CDR2 YNFKEQ. Trimming at V came to 6 bases and at J to 0 bases, leaving 6 bases not matched to a gene. As DNA, the CDR3 is TGTGCCAGCAGGAACAAGCGGGGAAGCACAGATACGCAGTATTTT. It encodes CASRNKRGSTDTQYF.

The gene calls are TRBV2 and TRBJ1-2; D call uncertain. Germline loops: CDR1 SNHLY, CDR2 FYNNEI. This CDR3 contains 13 residues. Trimming took off 6 bases at V and 1 base at J, with 9 bases between the two ends. CDR3 residues: CASRWGVNYGYTF. Written as DNA, the CDR3 is TGTGCCAGCAGATGGGGAGTTAACTATGGCTACACCTTC.

The chain carries TRBV20-1 and TRBJ2-3; TRBD2 matches 8 bases. CDR1 DFQATT and CDR2 SNEGSKA come from the germline V gene (reference sequence). The CDR3 has 12 residues. The trim removed 3 bases at V and 10 bases at J, leaving 6 bases unmatched. Here the CDR3 reads CSASPGRVAQYF. The CDR3, as DNA: TGCAGTGCTAGTCCCGGGAGGGTGGCGCAGTATTTT.

This clonotype was recorded many times. The chain has TRBV7-2 and TRBJ2-3; weak D call: TRBD2 (6 bases). V was clipped by 7 bases and J by 1 base, with 18 bases between them. This CDR3 has 16 amino acids. Germline lookup yields CDR1 SGHTA and CDR2 FQGNSA. CDR3 in amino acids: CASTFLTSWGTDTQYF. The CDR3, as DNA: TGTGCCAGCACCTTTCTGACTAGTTGGGGCACAGATACGCAGTATTTT.

This rearrangement joins TRBV20-1 to TRBJ2-3, with a possible D match to TRBD2 (6 bases). Germline V gives CDR1 DFQATT, CDR2 SNEGSKA (reference sequence). The CDR3 is made up of 16 amino acids. V gave up 1 base and J gave up 2 bases, with 16 bases separating them. The CDR3 protein is CSARGRLGEVTDTQYF. For the CDR3, the DNA is TGCAGTGCTAGAGGTCGCTTGGGGGAGGTCACAGATACGCAGTATTTT.

The rearrangement links TRBV28 to TRBJ1-2; D uncertain. The ends were cut back, 3 bases at V and 3 bases at J, with 14 bases in the middle. Germline CDR1 is MDHEN and CDR2 is SYDVKM. The CDR3 loop spans 15 amino acids. This CDR3 reads CASSFPSAFYYGYTF. The CDR3 DNA reads as TGTGCCAGCAGTTTCCCCTCAGCCTTCTACTATGGCTACACCTTC.

This rearrangement joins TRBV10-3 to TRBJ2-3; 9 bases fit TRBD2. With 5 bases clipped from V and 3 bases from J, the junction kept 9 bases outside the gene matches. The CDR3 contains 16 residues. Germline V gives CDR1 ENHRY, CDR2 SYGVKD. CDR3 sequence: CAISLGTSLGTDTQYF. The CDR3 nucleotides read TGTGCCATCAGTTTGGGGACTAGCTTAGGGACAGATACGCAGTATTTT.

The J gene is TRBJ1-6, the V gene TRBV4-2, with a possible D match to TRBD1 (5 bases). V lost 4 bases to trimming and J lost 3 bases, with 16 bases between them. The CDR3 sequence is 17 residues long. Germline V lookup: CDR1 LGHNA, CDR2 YNFKEQ. The chain's CDR3 is CASSPTTATFYNSPLHF. CDR3 bases: TGTGCCAGCAGCCCTACGACAGCTACCTTCTATAATTCACCCCTCCACTTT.

This clonotype was recorded a few times. V gene TRBV2 combines with J gene TRBJ2-1, with 10 bases aligning to TRBD2. The trim removed 6 bases at V and 8 bases at J, leaving 10 bases unmatched. In germline, CDR1 is SNHLY, CDR2 FYNNEI. The length of the CDR3 is 15 residues. Here the CDR3 reads CASSPQRGGSHEQFF. Written as DNA, the CDR3 is TGTGCCAGCAGCCCCCAGCGGGGGGGTTCCCATGAGCAGTTCTTC.

This clonotype was seen ten or more times. The CDR3 protein is CASSLVGAGEKLFF. The CDR3, as DNA: TGTGCCAGCAGTTTAGTGGGGGCGGGTGAAAAACTGTTTTTT. The rearrangement joins TRBV12-3 or TRBV12-4 to TRBJ1-4, with a possible D match to TRBD1 (6 bases). The CDR3 runs 14 residues. V was cut by 1 base and J by 7 bases, with 10 bases left in between.

The genes are TRBV28 and TRBJ2-3; TRBD1 aligns across 9 bases. The V gene end was trimmed by 3 bases and the J gene end by 5 bases; junction bases not matched to a gene: 9. This CDR3 has 16 residues. The germline CDR1 and CDR2 sequences are MDHEN and SYDVKM. The CDR3 spells CASSFAGTGRIDTQYF. The DNA of the CDR3 is TGTGCCAGCAGTTTCGCCGGGACAGGGAGGATAGATACGCAGTATTTT.

The chain is built from TRBV30 and TRBJ1-2, with D tentatively TRBD1 (6 bases). CDR3 length: 14 amino acids. The germline V gene encodes CDR1 GTSNPN and CDR2 SVGIG (reference sequence). Trimming removed 0 bases at V and 3 bases at J, with 11 bases between. The CDR3 DNA sequence: TGTGCCTGGAGTGTTTCGGGACACTACTATGGCTACACCTTC. Its translation: CAWSVSGHYYGYTF.

The V gene is TRBV24-1, the J gene TRBJ2-3; either TRBD1 or TRBD2 may supply D (7 bases each). The CDR3 covers 16 residues. The ends were cut back, 2 bases at V and 2 bases at J, with 13 bases in the middle. CDR1 is KGHDR, CDR2 SFDVKD, per germline. The chain's CDR3 is CATSDSGRGHTDTQYF. As DNA, the CDR3 is TGTGCCACCAGTGATTCGGGGAGGGGGCACACAGATACGCAGTATTTT.